A single sample is the source of the 20 T cell receptor beta chains below, sequenced in a study of T-cell reconstitution after alpha-beta-depleted transplantation in children. For TCRbeta, the library was prepared with unique molecular identifiers. TCRdb independently ran MiXCR on the PCR reads; one entry per CDR3 protein. The sample has 450,000 to 600,000 distinct CDR3 sequences, 32% seen once. The sequences come from PBMCs from the stem cell graft donor, collected from the stem cell graft. The receptor source for this set is a human donor who donated a stem cell graft to a child with aplastic anemia.

This clonotype came up a few times. The gene calls are TRBV23-1 and TRBJ1-5, with D possibly matching TRBD1 (6 bases). TRBV23-1 is recorded as an ORF, its role being uncertain. The CDR3 sequence is 17 residues long. Deletions cut 3 bases from V and 1 base from J, with 16 bases between. The CDR3 loop is CASSHGMRGRSNQPQHF. CDR3 bases: TGCGCCAGCAGTCACGGGATGAGGGGGAGAAGCAATCAGCCCCAGCATTTT.

Worth noting for this clonotype: The germline gene is not matched at one end of the junction; a read error may be the cause. The chain uses TRBV13 and TRBJ2-4; 8 bases fit TRBD2. The CDR3 extends over 13 amino acids. From germline, CDR1 is PRHDT and CDR2 FYEKMQ (reference sequence). The CDR3 here is CASSSRGGNSQYF. For the CDR3, the DNA is TGTGCCAGCAGCTCCCGGGGGGGGAACAGTCAGTACTTC.

The chain carries TRBV6-1 and TRBJ2-1; tentative D call: TRBD2 (5 bases). The ends were cut back, 8 bases at V and 1 base at J, with 9 bases in the middle. The CDR3 totals 13 residues. Germline CDR1 is MNHNS and CDR2 is SASEGT. The DNA for the CDR3 is TGTGCCAGCTGGCAGCGGTCCTACAATGAGCAGTTCTTC. Amino acid sequence: CASWQRSYNEQFF.

This clonotype was counted a few times. This chain links TRBV29-1 with TRBJ1-3, with D perhaps matching TRBD1 (5 bases). The germline V gene encodes CDR1 SQVTM and CDR2 ANQGSEA. The ends were cut back, 6 bases at V and 0 bases at J, with 12 bases in the middle. The CDR3 consists of 14 residues. CDR3 in amino acids: CSVSGRSSGNTIYF. CDR3 nucleotide sequence: TGCAGCGTCTCAGGGAGATCCTCTGGAAACACCATATATTTT.

The V and J genes are TRBV6-2 or TRBV6-3 and TRBJ2-5; 8 nucleotides agree with TRBD1. V lost 0 bases to trimming and J lost 5 bases; unmatched junction nucleotides: 8. Per germline, CDR1 MNHEY and CDR2 SVGEGT. The CDR3 is 16 residues long. CDR3 nucleotides: TGTGCCAGCAGTTACTCCCTCAGGGGGGACAGGGAGACCCAGTACTTC. Translating it yields CASSYSLRGDRETQYF.

This clonotype was found a few times. V and J are TRBV7-8 and TRBJ1-5; 9 bases are a match to TRBD1. The CDR3 contains 16 residues. V shed 5 bases, J shed 5 bases, and the junction held 10 bases outside the gene matches. Germline CDR1 reads SGHVS; CDR2 reads FQNEAQ. CDR3 region: CASSPLGQGTDQPQHF. CDR3 nucleotide sequence: TGTGCCAGCAGCCCACTTGGACAGGGGACCGATCAGCCCCAGCATTTT.

The CDR3 DNA sequence: TGTGCCAGCGGCCGGGCCGCGGTGGGGGAGCTGTTTTTT. Translation gives CASGRAAVGELFF. This sequence joins TRBV7-2 and TRBJ2-2; D unclear. Germline CDR1 SGHTA, CDR2 FQGNSA. Trimming took off 8 bases at V and 8 bases at J, with 15 bases between the two ends. CDR3 length equals 13 residues.

The chain is built from TRBV9 and TRBJ2-1; a possible D gene is TRBD2 (5 bases). With 3 bases removed from V and 2 bases from J, the gap between germline ends came to 12 bases. The CDR3 consists of 15 residues. CDR1 SGDLS and CDR2 YYNGEE come from the germline V gene. The CDR3 coding sequence is TGTGCCAGCAGCGGAGGGCTCGCGACCTACAATGAGCAGTTCTTC. Translated: CASSGGLATYNEQFF.

This clonotype was detected only once. V and J are TRBV7-2 and TRBJ1-3, with D maybe TRBD1 (6 bases). CDR3 length equals 14 residues. Germline V gives CDR1 SGHTA, CDR2 FQGNSA. V lost 1 base, J lost 11 bases, and 15 bases lay in between. This chain's CDR3 is CASSLDNRAGAIYF. The CDR3 DNA is TGTGCCAGCAGCTTAGATAACAGGGCGGGGGCCATATATTTT.

This clonotype showed up just once. The chain joins TRBV30 to TRBJ1-5, with no clear D. CDR3 length: 13 residues. The V and J ends lost 3 bases and 9 bases respectively, with 15 bases between them. Germline V gives CDR1 GTSNPN, CDR2 SVGIG (reference sequence). Written as DNA, the CDR3 is TGTGCCTGGAGCGGCGACGGGTATGGGCCCCAGCATTTT. As protein: CAWSGDGYGPQHF.

This clonotype appeared many times. The V gene is TRBV6-2 or TRBV6-3, the J gene TRBJ2-3; TRBD2 matches 9 bases. CDR3 length equals 16 residues. Germline lookup yields CDR1 MNHEY and CDR2 SVGEGT. V dropped 5 bases and J dropped 4; count of bases not matched to a gene: 10. CDR3 protein: CASSQVAGVYSDTQYF. The CDR3, as DNA: TGTGCCAGCAGTCAAGTAGCGGGAGTATACTCAGATACGCAGTATTTT.

This clonotype was seen more than once but under ten times. J is TRBJ2-7 and V is TRBV20-1; TRBD1 or TRBD2 may be the D gene (6 bases each). CDR3 length: 17 residues. The V and J ends lost 6 bases and 0 bases respectively, with 24 bases between them. Looked up from germline, CDR1 is DFQATT and CDR2 is SNEGSKA (reference sequence). CDR3: CSALRGAGWPSSYEQYF. The CDR3 DNA reads TGCAGTGCCCTAAGGGGGGCGGGTTGGCCGAGCTCCTACGAGCAGTACTTC.

There are a few counts of this clonotype. The chain is built from TRBV5-1 and TRBJ2-4; 12 bases line up with TRBD1. The germline V gene encodes CDR1 SGHRS and CDR2 YFSETQ. There are 19 residues in the CDR3. After removal of 4 bases from V and 5 bases from J, the junction contained 16 bases not matched to a gene. In nucleotides, the CDR3 is TGCGCCAGCAGCCCCGTCCCGTGGGGGACAGGGGGCCGTGAAAACATTCAGTACTTC. Translating gives CASSPVPWGTGGRENIQYF.

V gene TRBV12-3 or TRBV12-4 combines with J gene TRBJ1-3, with 8 positions matching TRBD1. The CDR3 runs 14 residues. Trimming at V came to 6 bases and at J to 7 bases, leaving 8 bases not matched to a gene. CDR3 nucleotides: TGTGCCAGCAGCGGACAGGGAATGGGGAACACCATATATTTT. This translates into CASSGQGMGNTIYF.

Only a few counts were recorded for this clonotype. V and J are TRBV7-2 and TRBJ1-5, with D hard to call. The CDR3 is 14 amino acids. Germline V gene lookup returns CDR1 SGHTA and CDR2 FQGNSA. The V gene lost 5 bases and the J gene lost 7 bases, with 15 bases spanning the gap. The CDR3 nucleotides are TGTGCCAGCAGCCCGGGCCCGCAGGACCAGCCCCAGCATTTT. It yields the protein CASSPGPQDQPQHF.

This chain joins TRBV7-2 and TRBJ2-5, with D possibly matching TRBD2 (5 bases). The CDR3 covers 15 residues. Germline V gene sequence: CDR1 SGHTA, CDR2 FQGNSA. V lost 3 bases and J 5 bases, leaving 16 bases between the germline ends. CDR3 coding DNA: TGTGCCAGCAGCTTGTGGGTAGGGCCGGGGGAGACCCAGTACTTC. This translates into CASSLWVGPGETQYF.

This chain links TRBV21-1 with TRBJ1-2; no check of the table's D call, TRBD1, against the DNA was made. TRBV21-1 represents a pseudogene. This CDR3 spans 16 amino acids. CDR3 protein: CRPPGGRRTTLYGYTF. In DNA, the CDR3 is TGTAGGCCGCCGGGGGGCAGGAGAACTACTCTCTATGGCTACACCTTC.

The V and J genes are TRBV30 and TRBJ2-2; 12 nucleotides agree with TRBD2. The germline gives CDR1 GTSNPN, CDR2 SVGIG (reference sequence). V gave up 3 bases and J gave up 4 bases; unmatched junction bases: 3. The CDR3 is 15 amino acids. Here the CDR3 DNA reads TGTGCCTGGAGGGCTAGCGGGAGGGTCACCGGGGAGCTGTTTTTT. Translated: CAWRASGRVTGELFF.

The genes are TRBV30 and TRBJ1-4, with 10 nucleotides matching TRBD1. Germline CDR1 is GTSNPN and CDR2 is SVGIG (reference sequence). There are 16 residues in the CDR3. J lost 12 bases, V lost 0 bases, and 13 bases had no gene match. The DNA for the CDR3 is TGTGCCTGGAGTGTATCGATGACAGGGGGCTTTTCGGAACTGTTTTTT. Translation: CAWSVSMTGGFSELFF.

The chain carries TRBV14 and TRBJ2-1; no reliable D call. This CDR3 spans 13 amino acids. Trimming took off 0 bases at V and 12 bases at J, with 12 bases between the two ends. Per germline, CDR1 SGHDN and CDR2 FVKESK. The CDR3 loop is CASSQDTLIGQFF. CDR3 nucleotides: TGTGCCAGCAGCCAAGATACCCTAATAGGGCAGTTCTTC.